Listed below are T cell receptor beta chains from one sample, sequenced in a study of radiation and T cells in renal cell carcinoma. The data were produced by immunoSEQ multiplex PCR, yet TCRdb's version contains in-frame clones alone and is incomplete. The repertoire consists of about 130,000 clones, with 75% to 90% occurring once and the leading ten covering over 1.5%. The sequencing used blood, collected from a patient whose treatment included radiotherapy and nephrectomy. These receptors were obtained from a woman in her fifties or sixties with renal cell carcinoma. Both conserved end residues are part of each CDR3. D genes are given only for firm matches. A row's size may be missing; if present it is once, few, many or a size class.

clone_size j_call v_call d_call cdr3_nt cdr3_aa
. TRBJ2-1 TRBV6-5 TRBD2 TGTGCCAGCAGTTACGAGAAGGCGGGAGGGCCTGATGAGCAGTTCTTC CASSYEKAGGPDEQFF
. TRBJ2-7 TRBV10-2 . TGCGCCAGCAGATATCGGGACGCCTCCTACGAGCAGTACTTC CASRYRDASYEQYF
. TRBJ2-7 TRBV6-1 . TGTGCCAGCAGTGAAGCGAGTATCGGGCGATTCTCCTACGAGCAGTACTTC CASSEASIGRFSYEQYF
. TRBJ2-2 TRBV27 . TGTGCCAGCAGTTTAAGTACCTCTTTTGGGACAAGAATCGCCGGGGAGCTGTTTTTT CASSLSTSFGTRIAGELFF
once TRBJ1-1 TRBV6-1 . TGTGCCAGCATGAAGACATTACCCATGAACACTGAAGCTTTCTTT CASMKTLPMNTEAFF
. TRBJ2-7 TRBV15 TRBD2 TGTGCCACCAGCCCCCCGGGGGGACCCTACGAGCAGTACTTC CATSPPGGPYEQYF
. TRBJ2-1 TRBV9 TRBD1 TGTGCCAGCAGCGAGGCCCCGGAGAGGGGGCTCAACAATGAGCAGTTCTTC CASSEAPERGLNNEQFF
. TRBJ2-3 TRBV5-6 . TGTGCCAGCACCATGGGGGCGTCAGATACGCAGTATTTT CASTMGASDTQYF
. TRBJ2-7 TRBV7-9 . TGTGCCAGCAGCCGGGGTCCCATCCTCCACGAGCAGTACTTC CASSRGPILHEQYF
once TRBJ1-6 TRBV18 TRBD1 TGTGCCAGCTCACCCAATATGGGGACAGGGGATTCACCCCTCCACTTT CASSPNMGTGDSPLHF
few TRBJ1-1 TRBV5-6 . TGTGCCAGCAGCCCCGACCCAAACACTGAAGCTTTCTTT CASSPDPNTEAFF
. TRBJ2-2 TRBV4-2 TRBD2 TGTGCCAGCAGCCCAGGACTAGCGGGGACCGGGGAGCTGTTTTTT CASSPGLAGTGELFF
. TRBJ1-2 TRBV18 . TGTGCCAGCTCACCACCAGGGGGGAACTATGGCTACACCTTC CASSPPGGNYGYTF
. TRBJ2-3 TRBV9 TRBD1 TGTGCCAGCAGCGCCTCACCGGGACAGGGGTCCGATACGCAGTATTTT CASSASPGQGSDTQYF
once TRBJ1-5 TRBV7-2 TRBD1 TGTGCCAGCAGGGACAGGGCAGATCAGCCCCAGCATTTT CASRDRADQPQHF
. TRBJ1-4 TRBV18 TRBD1 TGTGCCAGCTCGCCGTCGGGACAGGGGAGTGAAAAACTGTTTTTT CASSPSGQGSEKLFF
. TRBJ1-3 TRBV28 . TGTGCCAGCAGTTTTGGCGGCAGTGCATTGTATTTT CASSFGGSALYF
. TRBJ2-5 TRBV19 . TGTGCCAGTAGTATCCCCGGGGAAGGGGAGACCCAGTACTTC CASSIPGEGETQYF
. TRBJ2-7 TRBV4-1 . TGCGCCAGCAGCCAAGGGTCAGGTTACGAGCAGTACTTC CASSQGSGYEQYF
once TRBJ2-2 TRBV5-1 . TGCGCCAGCAGCTTGGTCCAGGCTAGGGACACCGGGGAGCTGTTTTTT CASSLVQARDTGELFF
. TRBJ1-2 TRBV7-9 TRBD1 TGTGCCAGCAGCCTCGTGAGGGACAGGAACTATGGCTACACCTTC CASSLVRDRNYGYTF
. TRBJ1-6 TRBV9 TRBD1 TGTGCCAGCAGCCCAGAGACAGGGGAATCACCCCTCCACTTT CASSPETGESPLHF
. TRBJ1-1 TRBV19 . TGTGCCAGCGCAACGCAGGGGAACACTGAAGCTTTCTTT CASATQGNTEAFF
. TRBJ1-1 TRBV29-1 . TGCAGCGGACGGACGGCTGGAGGCACTGAAGCTTTCTTT CSGRTAGGTEAFF
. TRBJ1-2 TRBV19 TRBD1 TGTGCCAGTAAACCTTACCTGGGGACAGGGACGGGAGGCTACACCTTC CASKPYLGTGTGGYTF
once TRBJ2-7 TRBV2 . TGTGCCAGCAGGGCCGGGACACAGGACTACGAGCAGTACTTC CASRAGTQDYEQYF
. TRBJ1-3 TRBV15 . TGTGCCACCAGCAGAGATCCCCAAATCTCTGGAAACACCATATATTTT CATSRDPQISGNTIYF
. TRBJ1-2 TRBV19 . TGTGCCAGTATCTCCCCCCTGGGGGGGGTCTATGGCTACACCTTC CASISPLGGVYGYTF
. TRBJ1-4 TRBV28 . TGTGCCAGCAGTAAACAGGCAACTAATGAAAAACTGTTTTTT CASSKQATNEKLFF
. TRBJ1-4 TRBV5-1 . TGCGCCAGCAGCTTATTGATAGGGAACGAAAAACTGTTTTTT CASSLLIGNEKLFF
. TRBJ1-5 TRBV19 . TGTGCCAGTAGTATATTTGGGGCTGGGGTGGGTCAGCCCCAGCATTTT CASSIFGAGVGQPQHF
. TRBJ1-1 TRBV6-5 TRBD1 TGTGCCAGCAGGATTGGGGGGACTCAGGGGGCTGAAGCTTTCTTT CASRIGGTQGAEAFF